The 7 T cell receptor beta chains below were found in one sample sequenced in a study of blood T cell repertoires in COVID-19. Sequenced by immunoSEQ multiplex PCR; TCRdb stores in-frame clones only, minus some. Of over 150,000 clones listed, 85% to 90% are singletons. Sequencing used peripheral blood. All receptors derive from a young woman who had recovered from COVID-19.

The CDR3 here is CASSQGLAGPNIQYF. DNA for the CDR3: TGTGCCAGCAGCCAAGGACTAGCGGGTCCCAACATTCAGTACTTC. The chain is built from TRBV28 and TRBJ2-4, with 11 nucleotides matching TRBD2. V dropped 6 bases and J dropped 7; count of bases not matched to a gene: 8. The germline V gene has CDR1 MDHEN and CDR2 SYDVKM. The CDR3 runs 15 residues.

Here the CDR3 reads CASSLDFTDTQYF. CDR3 DNA sequence: TGTGCCAGCAGCTTAGACTTCACAGATACGCAGTATTTT. The rearrangement uses TRBV7-2 and TRBJ2-3; D ambiguous. CDR1 and CDR2 (germline): SGHTA, FQGNSA. V was pared by 1 base and J by 2 bases, with 4 bases between. The CDR3 length is 13 residues.

This clone was seen only a few times. V gene TRBV7-3 combines with J gene TRBJ1-2; 10 bases line up with TRBD1. The CDR3 is 14 amino acids. Germline assignment: CDR1 SGHTA and CDR2 FQGTGA. V lost 5 bases, J lost 4 bases, and 4 bases stayed unmatched. The CDR3 nucleotides read TGTGCCAGCAGCCCCCGGACAGGGGGCTATGGCTACACCTTC. Translated, it gives CASSPRTGGYGYTF.

The gene calls are TRBV11-2 and TRBJ1-1, with no clear D. Germline values: CDR1 SGHAT, CDR2 FQNNGV. The CDR3 is 11 amino acids. V was trimmed by 5 bases and J by 4 bases, leaving 5 bases between them. CDR3 amino acids: CASSLVTEAFF. In nucleotides, the CDR3 is TGTGCCAGCAGCCTTGTCACTGAAGCTTTCTTT.

This sequence joins TRBV9 and TRBJ1-4; tentatively, D is TRBD1 (6 bases). This CDR3 is built from 14 residues. V was pared by 4 bases and J by 7 bases, with 14 bases between. Germline assignment: CDR1 SGDLS and CDR2 YYNGEE. This chain's CDR3 is CASSSDRSREKLFF. Written as DNA, the CDR3 is TGTGCCAGCAGCTCCGACAGGTCCCGTGAAAAACTGTTTTTT.

V and J are TRBV4-3 and TRBJ1-6; no reliable D call. Germline-derived CDR1 and CDR2 are LGHNA and YSLEER. This CDR3 spans 13 amino acids. Between the trimmed V and J ends, which lost 3 bases and 8 bases, there was a span of 8 bases. CDR3 bases: TGCGCCAGCAGCCATGACCGGGATTCACCCCTCCACTTT. Translated: CASSHDRDSPLHF.

V and J are TRBV5-1 and TRBJ1-2, with 9 positions matching TRBD1. The CDR3 contains 14 residues. V lost 4 bases to trimming and J lost 2 bases; unmatched junction nucleotides: 3. From germline, CDR1 is SGHRS and CDR2 YFSETQ. CDR3 region: CASSVDRGNYGYTF. CDR3 sequence (DNA): TGCGCCAGCAGCGTGGACAGGGGAAACTATGGCTACACCTTC.